Shown below are 11 T cell receptor beta chains from a single sample sequenced in a study of shared clonotypes between healthy human individuals. Data came from immunoSEQ multiplex PCR; TCRdb stores just in-frame clones and leaves some out. The sample includes 850,000 to 1,200,000 clones, 65% to 75% of them seen just once. Sequencing was carried out using memory CD4+ T cells sorted from blood. Indicated subset: CD45RA-negative fraction. The receptors originated from a young man in good health.

The chain recombines TRBV27 with TRBJ2-7; 11 bases align to TRBD1. Germline assignment: CDR1 MNHEY and CDR2 SMNVEV (reference sequence). The CDR3 has 14 amino acids. The trim removed 8 bases at V and 5 bases at J, leaving 8 bases unmatched. CDR3 DNA sequence: TGTGCCAGCTCCGGGACAGGGGGTCCCGACGAGCAGTACTTC. It specifies CASSGTGGPDEQYF.

The V gene is TRBV5-6, the J gene TRBJ1-4; D remains unclear. The germline V gene has CDR1 SGHDT and CDR2 YYEEEE. This CDR3 region has 16 residues. Trimming shortened V by 4 bases and J by 4 bases, and 17 bases separated the two germline ends. This CDR3 reads CASSPHGVAGNEKLFF. The CDR3 DNA reads as TGTGCCAGCAGCCCACACGGGGTCGCCGGTAATGAAAAACTGTTTTTT.

Turning to this clone: The sample holds other DNA sequences that translate to the same CDR3. The V gene is TRBV9, the J gene TRBJ2-7; TRBD1 is a possible D gene (6 bases). This CDR3 region has 14 residues. Germline V CDR1 and CDR2: SGDLS, YYNGEE. Trimming took off 3 bases at V and 0 bases at J, with 10 bases between the two ends. The CDR3 DNA reads TGTGCCAGCAGCGCGACAGGAAGCTCCTACGAGCAGTACTTC. Translation gives CASSATGSSYEQYF.

The chain uses TRBV6-6 and TRBJ1-1; 11 bases map to TRBD1. Trimming removed 0 bases from V and 4 bases from J; junction bases left unmatched: 1. Per germline, CDR1 MNHNY and CDR2 SVGAGI (reference sequence). The CDR3 sequence is 15 residues long. CDR3 in amino acids: CASSYSGTGGTEAFF. CDR3 DNA sequence: TGTGCCAGCAGTTACTCCGGGACAGGGGGCACTGAAGCTTTCTTT.

V and J are TRBV5-1 and TRBJ2-1, with no clear D. V lost 0 bases and J 5 bases, leaving 9 bases between the germline ends. The CDR3 is 14 residues long. Germline assignment: CDR1 SGHRS and CDR2 YFSETQ. The CDR3 sequence: CASSLGTENNEQFF. DNA of the CDR3: TGCGCCAGCAGCTTGGGAACGGAAAACAATGAGCAGTTCTTC.

The rearrangement joins TRBV7-2 to TRBJ2-3; no reliable D call. The CDR3 consists of 13 residues. Trimming removed 1 base at V and 8 bases at J, with 10 bases between. Germline lookup yields CDR1 SGHTA and CDR2 FQGNSA. DNA of the CDR3: TGTGCCAGCAGCTTAGGAATAGACGGTACGCAGTATTTT. This sequence encodes CASSLGIDGTQYF.

For this clone: This sample also contains other DNA sequences that code for the same CDR3. The chain uses TRBV7-8 and TRBJ2-1, with 8 bases fitting TRBD1. With 3 bases clipped from V and 0 bases from J, the junction kept 1 base outside the gene matches. CDR3 size: 15 residues. Germline V gene sequence: CDR1 SGHVS, CDR2 FQNEAQ. CDR3 in amino acids: CASSFDRGSYNEQFF. CDR3 in DNA: TGTGCCAGCAGCTTTGACAGGGGCTCCTACAATGAGCAGTTCTTC.

There are a few counts of this clone. V and J are TRBV18 and TRBJ2-1; 9 nucleotides agree with TRBD2. The germline CDR1 and CDR2 sequences are KGHSH and LQKENI. This CDR3 contains 18 residues. V lost 2 bases to trimming and J lost 1 base; unmatched junction nucleotides: 9. CDR3 loop: CASSPRLAASFSYNEQFF. The CDR3 bases are TGTGCCAGCTCACCAAGACTAGCGGCTTCCTTTTCCTACAATGAGCAGTTCTTC.

The chain has TRBV4-1 and TRBJ2-1; D remains unclear. Germline CDR1 and CDR2: MGHRA and YSYEKL. This CDR3 comprises 14 residues. V lost 1 base to trimming and J lost 0 bases, with 4 bases between them. The CDR3 spells CASSQGYSYNEQFF. The CDR3 DNA is TGCGCCAGCAGCCAAGGTTACTCCTACAATGAGCAGTTCTTC.

Concerning this clone itself: A clone one base away is much larger, so this may be a read error. Other DNA sequences from this sample encode an identical CDR3 as well. The gene calls are TRBV9 and TRBJ2-5, with no clear D. The germline V and J ends were trimmed by 0 bases and 5 bases, with 5 bases remaining between them. Germline loops: CDR1 SGDLS, CDR2 YYNGEE. The CDR3 runs to 12 residues. The DNA for the CDR3 is TGTGCCAGCAGCGTAGTAGGGGAGACCCAGTACTTC. Translation: CASSVVGETQYF.

The chain couples TRBV29-1 to TRBJ1-4; a weak D match, TRBD1 (6 bases). CDR1 is SQVTM and CDR2 is ANQGSEA in the germline V gene. This CDR3 contains 12 residues. Trimming shortened V by 5 bases and J by 6 bases, and 10 bases separated the two germline ends. This CDR3 is CSVLGGHEKLFF. CDR3 sequence (DNA): TGCAGCGTTTTGGGGGGCCATGAAAAACTGTTTTTT.